This T cell receptor (beta chain) was obtained from a study of T cells after yellow fever vaccination. The CDR3 runs 15 residues. Trimming stripped 3 bases from V and 1 base from J, with 12 bases between. The germline gives CDR1 MNHEY, CDR2 SMNVEV (reference sequence). The TCR cDNA carried a universal primer site and UMIs from 5'RACE template switching. One entry per CDR3 protein, called by TCRdb with MiXCR from the 5' RACE reads. The sample has about 94,000 distinct CDR3 sequences; roughly 8.2% are singletons. This clonotype was observed a handful of times. Study-level points and caveats: Clonotypes shared by both compartments, CD4 and CD8, made up a small share. High-abundance clonotypes from the bulk population could contaminate FACS-sorted repertoires.

This receptor was identified in a man between 18 and 35 years old who received the YFV17D yellow fever vaccine. Specimen: CD8+ T cells not binding an NS4B(214-222) dextramer, sorted from PBMCs, collected approximately 16 days after the first yellow fever vaccination. The gene calls are TRBV27 and TRBJ2-5, with TRBD2 as a possible D gene (5 bases). CDR3 sequence: CASSLRAGLQETQYF. The CDR3 DNA is TGTGCCAGCAGTTTGAGGGCAGGTCTCCAAGAGACCCAGTACTTC.